This T cell receptor (beta chain) was observed in a study of blood T cell repertoires in COVID-19. The wider study: PBMCs, B-cell-depleted T cells, or T cells were the source of the cDNA or gDNA that made up the material.

Only in-frame clones appear in the TCRdb table, and some are missing; sequencing was by immunoSEQ multiplex PCR. The sample shows about 260,000 clones, more than 75% of them seen only once. The CDR3 extends over 12 amino acids. The source of this sequence is a woman in her thirties or forties who had recovered from COVID-19. The chain carries TRBV21-1 and TRBJ2-5; the table calls TRBD2, which could not be checked here. TRBV21-1 is a pseudogene segment. The specimen was peripheral blood. CDR3 protein: CATRRGAETQYF. For the CDR3, the DNA is TGTGCCACCCGGCGGGGGGCCGAGACCCAGTACTTC.